The 28 T cell receptor beta chains below were found in one sample sequenced in a study of T cells in Graves' hyperthyroidism and ophthalmopathy. Template material for amplifying TCR beta CDR3 regions consisted of RNA transcripts. A first-round RT-PCR of the TCR CDR3 used the HTBI primer set. TCRdb fed the multiplex PCR reads into MiXCR, producing one record per CDR3 protein. The repertoire consists of about 350,000 distinct CDR3 sequences, with about a sixth occurring once and the leading ten covering 15% to 17%. Sequencing used blood. Receptors originate from a woman aged 40 to 50 with Graves' ophthalmopathy.

The chain uses TRBV6-1 and TRBJ1-1; tentative D call: TRBD1 (6 bases). The germline V and J ends were trimmed by 7 bases and 4 bases, with 19 bases remaining between them. This CDR3 has 15 amino acids. Germline V gene data show CDR1 as MNHNS and CDR2 as SASEGT. The CDR3 DNA is TGTGCCAGCACGGAATACCGAGGGGGTGGCACTGAAGCTTTCTTT. Translating it yields CASTEYRGGGTEAFF.

The genes are TRBV15 and TRBJ2-7, with 9 bases identical to TRBD1. The CDR3 is made up of 13 amino acids. After removal of 8 bases from V and 3 bases from J, the junction contained 5 bases not matched to a gene. The V gene's germline CDR1 is LNHNV and CDR2 YYDKDF (reference sequence). Written as DNA, the CDR3 is TGTGCCACCCGGACAGGGGTCAGCTACGAGCAGTACTTC. As protein: CATRTGVSYEQYF.

This clonotype was found many times. J is TRBJ2-5 and V is TRBV4-3; D ambiguous. This CDR3 is built from 15 residues. The V gene lost 4 bases and the J gene lost 4 bases, with 16 bases spanning the gap. Germline V gene lookup returns CDR1 LGHNA and CDR2 YSLEER. The CDR3 DNA reads TGCGCCAGCAGCCTCTCCGGCGGCCTGGGAGAGACCCAGTACTTC. As protein: CASSLSGGLGETQYF.

This clonotype was counted ten times or more. This chain uses TRBV7-2 with TRBJ2-1; 11 positions agree with TRBD2. Germline V gene data show CDR1 as SGHTA and CDR2 as FQGNSA. CDR3 size: 16 residues. Germline trimming cut 0 bases from V and 4 bases from J; bases unmatched to any gene: 2. For the CDR3, the DNA is TGTGCCAGCAGCTTAGCTGGGACTAGCGGTTACAATGAGCAGTTCTTC. Amino acids: CASSLAGTSGYNEQFF.

This clonotype was detected many times. The chain has TRBV7-2 and TRBJ2-7; possibly TRBD2 for D (5 bases). Trimming took 5 bases from V and 2 from J, leaving 13 bases between them. The CDR3 runs 14 residues. In germline, CDR1 is SGHTA, CDR2 FQGNSA. The CDR3 DNA reads as TGTGCCAGCAGCCCAGGACTTGCCACCTACGAGCAGTACTTC. Its translation is CASSPGLATYEQYF.

This clonotype appeared many times. The rearrangement uses TRBV19 and TRBJ2-2; D is unclear. The CDR3 runs 13 residues. Per the germline V gene, CDR1 is LNHDA and CDR2 is SQIVND (reference sequence). Trimming left V 5 bases short and J 7 bases short, with 11 bases between. CDR3: CASSLTESGELFF. The DNA of the CDR3 is TGTGCCAGTAGTCTGACGGAAAGCGGGGAGCTGTTTTTT.

This clonotype was recorded at least ten times. The chain uses TRBV5-1 and TRBJ2-7; 7 nucleotides match TRBD1. The V gene end was trimmed by 3 bases and the J gene end by 0 bases; junction bases not matched to a gene: 6. Germline lookup yields CDR1 SGHRS and CDR2 YFSETQ. The CDR3 spans 15 residues. CDR3 in amino acids: CASSSGTAISYEQYF. The DNA of the CDR3 is TGCGCCAGCAGCTCCGGGACAGCTATCTCCTACGAGCAGTACTTC.

This rearrangement joins TRBV11-2 to TRBJ2-2; no clear D. Trimming took off 6 bases at V and 0 bases at J, with 14 bases between the two ends. The CDR3 loop spans 16 amino acids. Looked up from germline, CDR1 is SGHAT and CDR2 is FQNNGV. As DNA, the CDR3 is TGTGCCAGCAGTAAAAACCCCCAGGCGAACACCGGGGAGCTGTTTTTT. Protein product: CASSKNPQANTGELFF.

This clonotype was detected many times. This chain uses TRBV5-1 with TRBJ2-7, with TRBD1 matching over 7 bases. The germline gives CDR1 SGHRS, CDR2 YFSETQ. With 5 bases clipped from V and 7 bases from J, the junction kept 9 bases outside the gene matches. The CDR3 consists of 13 residues. The CDR3 DNA reads as TGCGCCAGCAGAGAGCGACAGGGTCGGGAGCAGTACTTC. Amino acids: CASRERQGREQYF.

A single count supports this clonotype. CDR3 DNA: TGCAGTGCTAGAGTCGGGACAGGGAATCTTCTCACTCGGGAGCAGTACTTC. It codes for CSARVGTGNLLTREQYF. The chain carries TRBV20-1 and TRBJ2-7; 9 bases agree with TRBD1. This CDR3 contains 17 residues. V was clipped by 1 base and J by 7 bases; unmatched bases: 17. Germline loops: CDR1 DFQATT, CDR2 SNEGSKA (reference sequence).

The rearrangement joins TRBV28 to TRBJ1-2; TRBD1 agrees at 7 bases. From germline, CDR1 is MDHEN and CDR2 SYDVKM. The CDR3 loop spans 11 amino acids. V dropped 10 bases and J dropped 7; count of bases not matched to a gene: 6. The DNA for the CDR3 is TGTGCCAACCAGGGGGAAGGTGGCTACACCTTC. Encoded protein: CANQGEGGYTF.

The table lists this clonotype with many counts. The genes are TRBV7-2 and TRBJ2-7, with 10 bases that match TRBD2. Trimming cost V 0 bases and J 6 bases; bases outside gene matches: 2. The CDR3 has 14 residues. Germline V gives CDR1 SGHTA, CDR2 FQGNSA. CDR3 sequence: CASSLASGRVEQYF. CDR3 sequence (DNA): TGTGCCAGCAGCTTAGCCAGCGGGAGGGTCGAGCAGTACTTC.

This clonotype has ten or more counts. The rearrangement uses TRBV12-3 or TRBV12-4 and TRBJ1-3; D call uncertain. V gave up 7 bases and J gave up 0 bases, with 13 bases separating them. The CDR3 covers 15 residues. The CDR3 is CASTRPLSSGNTIYF. CDR3 nucleotide sequence: TGTGCCAGCACCCGACCTTTGTCCTCTGGAAACACCATATATTTT.

V gene TRBV6-1 combines with J gene TRBJ2-7; D might be TRBD1 (6 bases). V dropped 5 bases and J dropped 2 bases, with 13 bases sitting between them. Germline CDR1 MNHNS, CDR2 SASEGT. This CDR3 region has 14 residues. The CDR3 protein is CASSRGLGTYEQYF. The CDR3 nucleotides read TGTGCCAGCAGTAGGGGGTTGGGGACCTACGAGCAGTACTTC.

This clonotype has a count of ten or more. The chain links TRBV4-1 to TRBJ1-1, with D unclear. Germline values: CDR1 MGHRA, CDR2 YSYEKL. Trimming shortened V by 1 base and J by 0 bases, and 9 bases separated the two germline ends. The CDR3 is 15 residues long. CDR3 protein: CASSQVRQMNTEAFF. CDR3 nucleotides: TGCGCCAGCAGCCAAGTGCGGCAGATGAACACTGAAGCTTTCTTT.

The chain links TRBV28 to TRBJ2-7; D possibly corresponds to TRBD1 (5 bases). Trimming stripped 1 base from V and 6 bases from J, with 10 bases between. CDR1 and CDR2 from the germline V gene are MDHEN and SYDVKM. The CDR3 has 13 residues. The CDR3 sequence: CASSLSSQGEQYF. CDR3 nucleotides: TGTGCCAGCAGTTTATCCAGCCAGGGCGAGCAGTACTTC.

In this sample, this clonotype turned up many times. The V gene is TRBV7-4, the J gene TRBJ1-3, with a possible D match to TRBD1 (5 bases). Trimming took off 5 bases at V and 4 bases at J, with 18 bases between the two ends. This CDR3 contains 16 residues. Germline V gives CDR1 SGHVT, CDR2 SQSDAQ. The CDR3, as DNA: TGTGCCAGCAGCCCCACCCCCCGACAGACCGGAAACACCATATATTTT. This gives the protein CASSPTPRQTGNTIYF.

This clonotype was seen at least ten times. The V and J genes are TRBV5-1 and TRBJ1-1, with a tentative D call TRBD1 (6 bases). V was cut by 4 bases and J by 0 bases, with 13 bases left in between. Germline CDR1 SGHRS, CDR2 YFSETQ. The CDR3 covers 15 residues. CDR3 sequence: CASSTGQSLNTEAFF. The CDR3 DNA reads as TGCGCCAGCAGCACTGGACAGTCCCTGAACACTGAAGCTTTCTTT.

At least ten counts were recorded for this clonotype. This chain connects TRBV20-1 to TRBJ2-7; D is unclear. Germline V lookup: CDR1 DFQATT, CDR2 SNEGSKA (reference sequence). The CDR3 has 11 residues. Trimming stripped 6 bases from V and 2 bases from J, with 8 bases between. The DNA of the CDR3 is TGCAGTGCCGACGGACCCTACGAGCAGTACTTC. Protein product: CSADGPYEQYF.

The chain links TRBV20-1 to TRBJ2-7; 8 nucleotides line up with TRBD2. Per the germline V gene, CDR1 is DFQATT and CDR2 is SNEGSKA (reference sequence). This CDR3 spans 14 amino acids. V shed 0 bases and J 7 bases; nucleotides not matched to a gene: 8. DNA for the CDR3: TGCAGTGCTAGAGATTTTCAGACTAGCGCAGAGCAGTACTTC. As protein: CSARDFQTSAEQYF.

This clonotype was observed at least ten times. The V and J genes are TRBV7-2 and TRBJ2-5, with D uncertain. The CDR3 runs to 14 residues. From germline, CDR1 is SGHTA and CDR2 FQGNSA. The V end lost 5 bases, the J end lost 2 bases, and 12 bases lay between the germline ends. DNA for the CDR3: TGTGCCAGCAGCCCCAGGAGAGCGCAAGAGACCCAGTACTTC. It is translated as CASSPRRAQETQYF.

Many counts were recorded for this clonotype. The chain uses TRBV6-4 and TRBJ1-5; D not certain. The CDR3 spans 17 residues. V was trimmed by 6 bases and J by 2 bases, leaving 20 bases between them. Germline-derived CDR1 and CDR2 are MRHNA and SNTAGT. DNA of the CDR3: TGTGCCAGCAGCCCAGGTGGGGTAACCACTCGCAATCAGCCCCAGCATTTT. Translated, it gives CASSPGGVTTRNQPQHF.

This clonotype has at least ten counts. The gene calls are TRBV20-1 and TRBJ2-5; D is unclear. This CDR3 region has 13 residues. Germline V CDR1 and CDR2: DFQATT, SNEGSKA (reference sequence). V lost 3 bases to trimming and J lost 5 bases, with 13 bases between them. The CDR3 nucleotides read TGCAGTGCTAGTAAGATTTCGGGTGAGACCCAGTACTTC. It codes for CSASKISGETQYF.

This clonotype was detected ten times or more. The CDR3 loop reads CASIGASVRNGNTIYF. As DNA, the CDR3 is TGTGCCAGCATAGGCGCGTCGGTGAGAAATGGAAACACCATATATTTT. The rearrangement joins TRBV28 to TRBJ1-3; D gene uncertain. This CDR3 is 16 amino acids long. Germline V gene sequence: CDR1 MDHEN, CDR2 SYDVKM. The ends were cut back, 7 bases at V and 3 bases at J, with 19 bases in the middle.

Ten or more counts support this clonotype. The chain carries TRBV5-5 and TRBJ2-2; 8 bases align to TRBD1. Germline CDR1 is SGHKS and CDR2 is YYEKEE (reference sequence). The CDR3 is made up of 14 amino acids. V lost 3 bases to trimming and J lost 4 bases; unmatched junction nucleotides: 2. This CDR3 is CASSWTGITGELFF. The CDR3, as DNA: TGTGCCAGCAGCTGGACAGGGATCACCGGGGAGCTGTTTTTT.

This clonotype occurred many times. This chain joins TRBV5-1 and TRBJ2-5, with a weak D call TRBD1 (5 bases). Germline CDR1 reads SGHRS; CDR2 reads YFSETQ. The CDR3 covers 14 residues. Trimming took 0 bases from V and 5 from J, leaving 11 bases between them. CDR3 region: CASSLGTGLETQYF. DNA for the CDR3: TGCGCCAGCAGCTTGGGTACAGGATTGGAGACCCAGTACTTC.

This clonotype was picked up many times. CDR3 amino acids: CASRGLAGLSNTGELFF. CDR3 DNA: TGTGCCAGCAGGGGACTAGCGGGATTATCGAACACCGGGGAGCTGTTTTTT. J is TRBJ2-2 and V is TRBV6-1; 13 positions match TRBD2. J gave up 0 bases and V 6 bases, and 4 bases lay outside the gene matches. The germline V gene encodes CDR1 MNHNS and CDR2 SASEGT. This CDR3 is built from 17 residues.

At least ten counts were recorded for this clonotype. The chain recombines TRBV11-2 with TRBJ2-7, with 8 nucleotides matching TRBD1. Germline trimming cut 1 base from V and 5 bases from J; bases unmatched to any gene: 4. The CDR3 runs to 14 residues. Germline V gene lookup returns CDR1 SGHAT and CDR2 FQNNGV. The CDR3 coding sequence is TGTGCCAGCAGCTTAGTTGGGACAGGCCACGAGCAGTACTTC. Protein product: CASSLVGTGHEQYF.